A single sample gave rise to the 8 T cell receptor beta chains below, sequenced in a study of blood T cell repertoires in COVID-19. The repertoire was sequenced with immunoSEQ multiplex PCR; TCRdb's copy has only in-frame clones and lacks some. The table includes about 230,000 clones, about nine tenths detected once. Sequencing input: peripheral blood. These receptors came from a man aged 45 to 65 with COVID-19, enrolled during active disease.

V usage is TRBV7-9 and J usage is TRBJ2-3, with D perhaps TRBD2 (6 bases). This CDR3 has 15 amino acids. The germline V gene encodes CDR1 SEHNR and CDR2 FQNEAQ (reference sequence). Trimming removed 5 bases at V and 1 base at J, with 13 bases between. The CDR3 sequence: CASSPGTRGTDTQYF. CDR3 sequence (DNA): TGTGCCAGCAGCCCGGGGACTCGCGGCACAGATACGCAGTATTTT.

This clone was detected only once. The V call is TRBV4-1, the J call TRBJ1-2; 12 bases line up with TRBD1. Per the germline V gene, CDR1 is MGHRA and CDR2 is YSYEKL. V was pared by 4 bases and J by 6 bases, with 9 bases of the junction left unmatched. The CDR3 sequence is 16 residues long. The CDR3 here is CASSPFAGTGGDGYTF. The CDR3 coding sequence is TGCGCCAGCAGCCCCTTCGCCGGGACAGGGGGCGATGGCTACACCTTC.

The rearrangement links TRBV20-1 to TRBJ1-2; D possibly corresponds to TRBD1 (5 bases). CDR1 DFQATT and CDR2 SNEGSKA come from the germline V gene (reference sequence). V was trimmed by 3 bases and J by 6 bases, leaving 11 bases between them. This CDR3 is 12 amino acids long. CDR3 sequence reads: CSASKEGDGYTF. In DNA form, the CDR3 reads TGCAGTGCTAGTAAGGAAGGGGATGGCTACACCTTC.

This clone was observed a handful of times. CDR3 nucleotide sequence: TGTGCCAGCAGTGAGGAGACAGGGTGGAATTCACCCCTCCACTTT. It is translated as CASSEETGWNSPLHF. J is TRBJ1-6 and V is TRBV6-4; the match to TRBD1 covers 7 bases. The CDR3 consists of 15 residues. Germline trimming cut 3 bases from V and 7 bases from J; bases unmatched to any gene: 6. Germline V gene sequence: CDR1 MRHNA, CDR2 SNTAGT.

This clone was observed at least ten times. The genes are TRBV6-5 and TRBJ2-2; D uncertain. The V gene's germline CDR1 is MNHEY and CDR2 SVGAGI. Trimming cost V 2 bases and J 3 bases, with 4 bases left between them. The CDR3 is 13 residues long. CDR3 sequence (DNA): TGTGCCAGCAGTTACCAGGACACCGGGGAGCTGTTTTTT. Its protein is CASSYQDTGELFF.

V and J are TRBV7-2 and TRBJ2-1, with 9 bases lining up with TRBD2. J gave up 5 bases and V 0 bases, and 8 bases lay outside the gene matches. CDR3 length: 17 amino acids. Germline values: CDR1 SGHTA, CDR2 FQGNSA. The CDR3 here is CASSLAPGRGGNNEQFF. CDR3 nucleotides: TGTGCCAGCAGCTTAGCGCCTGGGCGGGGGGGGAACAATGAGCAGTTCTTC.

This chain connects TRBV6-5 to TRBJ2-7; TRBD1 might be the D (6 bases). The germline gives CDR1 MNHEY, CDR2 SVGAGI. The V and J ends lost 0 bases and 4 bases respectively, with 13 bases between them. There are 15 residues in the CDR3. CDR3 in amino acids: CASSYSTGSGYEQYF. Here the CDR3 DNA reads TGTGCCAGCAGTTACTCGACAGGATCCGGGTACGAGCAGTACTTC.

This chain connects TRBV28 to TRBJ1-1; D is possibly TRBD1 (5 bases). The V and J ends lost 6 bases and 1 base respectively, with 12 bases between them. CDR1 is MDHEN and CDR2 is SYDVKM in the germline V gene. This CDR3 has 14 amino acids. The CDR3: CASRTPQGNTEAFF. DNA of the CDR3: TGTGCCAGCAGGACGCCCCAGGGGAACACTGAAGCTTTCTTT.